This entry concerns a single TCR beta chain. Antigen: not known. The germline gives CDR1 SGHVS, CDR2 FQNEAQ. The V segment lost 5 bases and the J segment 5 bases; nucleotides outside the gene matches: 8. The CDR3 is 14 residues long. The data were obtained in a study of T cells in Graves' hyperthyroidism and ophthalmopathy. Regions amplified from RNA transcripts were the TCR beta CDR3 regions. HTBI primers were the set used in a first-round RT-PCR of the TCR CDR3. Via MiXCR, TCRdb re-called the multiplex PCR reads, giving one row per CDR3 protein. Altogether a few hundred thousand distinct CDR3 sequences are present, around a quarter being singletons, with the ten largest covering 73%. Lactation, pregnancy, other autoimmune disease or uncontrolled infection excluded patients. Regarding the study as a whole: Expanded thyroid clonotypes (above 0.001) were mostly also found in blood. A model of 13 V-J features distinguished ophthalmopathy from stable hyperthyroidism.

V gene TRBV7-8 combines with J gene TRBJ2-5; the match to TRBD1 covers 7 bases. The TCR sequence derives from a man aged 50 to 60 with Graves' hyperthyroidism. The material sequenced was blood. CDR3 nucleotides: TGTGCCAGCAGCATAGGGGGCGCGGGTGAGACCCAGTACTTC. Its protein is CASSIGGAGETQYF.